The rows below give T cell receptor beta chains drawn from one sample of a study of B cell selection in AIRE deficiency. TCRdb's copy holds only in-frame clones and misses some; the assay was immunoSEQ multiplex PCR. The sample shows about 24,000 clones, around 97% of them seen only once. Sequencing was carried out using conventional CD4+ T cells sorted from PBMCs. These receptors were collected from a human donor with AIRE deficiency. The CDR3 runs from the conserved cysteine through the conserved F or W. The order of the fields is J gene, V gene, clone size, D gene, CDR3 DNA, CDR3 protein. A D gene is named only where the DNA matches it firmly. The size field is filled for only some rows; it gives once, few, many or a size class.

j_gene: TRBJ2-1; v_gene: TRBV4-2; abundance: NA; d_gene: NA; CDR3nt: TGTGCCAGCAGCCACGAGGGGCGCGGATACTATGAGCAGTTCTTC; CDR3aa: CASSHEGRGYYEQFF
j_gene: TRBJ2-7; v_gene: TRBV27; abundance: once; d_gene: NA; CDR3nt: TGTGCCAGCAGTTTACACGGCTACGAGCAGTACTTC; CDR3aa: CASSLHGYEQYF
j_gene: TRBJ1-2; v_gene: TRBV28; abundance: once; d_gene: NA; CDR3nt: TGTGCCAGCAGTTTAGACTTAACGCCCAGGGGAGACTATGGCTACACCTTC; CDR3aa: CASSLDLTPRGDYGYTF
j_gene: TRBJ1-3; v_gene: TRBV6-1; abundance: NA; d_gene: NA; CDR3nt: TGTGCCAGCAGTGCCTTGGGGCAGGGCACGATCTCTGGAAACACCATATATTTT; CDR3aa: CASSALGQGTISGNTIYF
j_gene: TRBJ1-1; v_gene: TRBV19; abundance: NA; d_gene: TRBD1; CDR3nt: TGTGCCAGTAGTAGTGGACAGGACACTGAAGCTTTCTTT; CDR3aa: CASSSGQDTEAFF
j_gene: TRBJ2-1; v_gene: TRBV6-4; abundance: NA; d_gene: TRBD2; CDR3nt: TGTGCCAGCAGTGCACTAGCGGACAGCTCCTACAATGAGCAGTTCTTC; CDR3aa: CASSALADSSYNEQFF
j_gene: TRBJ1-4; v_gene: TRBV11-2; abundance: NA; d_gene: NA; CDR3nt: TGTGCCAGCAGCTTACGTCTGGGGGTAGGAGAAAAACTGTTTTTT; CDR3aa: CASSLRLGVGEKLFF
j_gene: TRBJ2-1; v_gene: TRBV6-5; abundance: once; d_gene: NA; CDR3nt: TGTGCCAGCAGTTATACCGGCAATGAGCAGTTCTTC; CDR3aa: CASSYTGNEQFF
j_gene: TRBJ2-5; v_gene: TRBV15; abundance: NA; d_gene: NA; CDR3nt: TGTGCCACCAGGGGGGCCAGGTCGTTACAAGAGACCCAGTACTTC; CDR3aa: CATRGARSLQETQYF
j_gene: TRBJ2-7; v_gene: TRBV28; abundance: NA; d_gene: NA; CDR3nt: TGTGCCAGCTGTCGGGACACCGCCTACGAGCAGTACTTC; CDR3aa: CASCRDTAYEQYF
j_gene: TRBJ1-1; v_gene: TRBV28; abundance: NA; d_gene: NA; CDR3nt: TGTGCCAGCAGTTTATCCCCGACAGTGAACACTGAAGCTTTCTTT; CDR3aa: CASSLSPTVNTEAFF
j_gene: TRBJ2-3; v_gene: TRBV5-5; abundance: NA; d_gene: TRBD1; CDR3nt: TGTGCCAGCAGCGGACCTTCGACAGGGAAGACAGATACGCAGTATTTT; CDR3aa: CASSGPSTGKTDTQYF
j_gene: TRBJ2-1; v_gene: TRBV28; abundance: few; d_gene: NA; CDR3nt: TGTGCCAGCAGTTTCTACAGGAGACCCTTGAATGAGCAGTTCTTC; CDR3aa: CASSFYRRPLNEQFF
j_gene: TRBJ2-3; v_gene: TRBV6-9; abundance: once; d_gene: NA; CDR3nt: TGTGCCATCTCCTTTCCCAGGCGTGATAAAACAGATACGCAGTATTTT; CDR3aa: CAISFPRRDKTDTQYF
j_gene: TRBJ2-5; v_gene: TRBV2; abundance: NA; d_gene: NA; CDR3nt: TGTGCCAGCAGTGGGCAGAGCGAGCAGCAAGAGACCCAGTACTTC; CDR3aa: CASSGQSEQQETQYF
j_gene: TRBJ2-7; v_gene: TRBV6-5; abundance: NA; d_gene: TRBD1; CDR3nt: TGTGCCAGCAGTTCGAACAGGGGGAGCTCCTACGAGCAGTACTTC; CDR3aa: CASSSNRGSSYEQYF
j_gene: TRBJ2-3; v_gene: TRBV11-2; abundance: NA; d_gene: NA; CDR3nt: TGTGCCAGCAGCTCAGGCGGGACTCATGGGGCAGATACGCAGTATTTT; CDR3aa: CASSSGGTHGADTQYF
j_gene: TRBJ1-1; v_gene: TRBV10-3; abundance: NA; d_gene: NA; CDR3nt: TGTGCCATCAGTGAGAAGGGGAACACTGAAGCTTTCTTT; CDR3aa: CAISEKGNTEAFF
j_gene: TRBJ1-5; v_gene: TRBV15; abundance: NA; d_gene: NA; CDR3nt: TGTGCCACCAGCAGAGACAGGGCGAGTCAGCCCCAGCATTTT; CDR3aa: CATSRDRASQPQHF
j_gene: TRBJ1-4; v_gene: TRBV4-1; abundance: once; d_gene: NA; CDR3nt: TGCGCCAGCAGCCAAGAGGGAGGGCGTAATGAAAAACTGTTTTTT; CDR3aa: CASSQEGGRNEKLFF
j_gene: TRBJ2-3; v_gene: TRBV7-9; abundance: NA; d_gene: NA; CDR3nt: TGTGCCAGCAGCTTAGGAACAGATACGCAGTATTTT; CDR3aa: CASSLGTDTQYF
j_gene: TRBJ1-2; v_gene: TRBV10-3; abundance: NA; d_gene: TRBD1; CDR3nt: TGTGCCATCAGCACCGGGACAGGGGAGAGGTATGGCTACACCTTC; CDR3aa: CAISTGTGERYGYTF
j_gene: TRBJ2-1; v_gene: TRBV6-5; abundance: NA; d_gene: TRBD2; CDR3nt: TGTGCCAGCAGTTACTCGGGGGGACTAGCAATCAATGAGCAGTTCTTC; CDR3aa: CASSYSGGLAINEQFF
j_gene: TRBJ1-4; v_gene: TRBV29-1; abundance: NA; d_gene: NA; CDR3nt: TGCAGCGTTGGGGAGCGAACTAATGAAAAACTGTTTTTT; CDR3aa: CSVGERTNEKLFF
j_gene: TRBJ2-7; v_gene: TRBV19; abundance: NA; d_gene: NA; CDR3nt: TGTGCCAGTAGTAGGGGGGACGAGCAGTACTTC; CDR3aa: CASSRGDEQYF
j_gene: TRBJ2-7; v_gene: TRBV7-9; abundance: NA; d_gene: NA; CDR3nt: TGTGCCAGCAGCTTAGAATACGGACAAGGGCAGTACTTC; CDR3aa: CASSLEYGQGQYF
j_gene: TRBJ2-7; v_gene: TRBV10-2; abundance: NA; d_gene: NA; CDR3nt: TGCGCCAGCTGGGACTTCCAACCCTCCTACGAGCAGTACTTC; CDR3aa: CASWDFQPSYEQYF
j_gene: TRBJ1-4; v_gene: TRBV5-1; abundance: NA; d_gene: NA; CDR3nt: TGCGCCAGCAGCTTGTCAGGGTCTAATGAAAAACTGTTTTTT; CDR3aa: CASSLSGSNEKLFF
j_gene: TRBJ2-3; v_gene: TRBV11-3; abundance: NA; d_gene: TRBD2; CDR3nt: TGTGCCAGCAGCTTAAGGGGGACTAGCGGGAGTACGCAGTATTTT; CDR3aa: CASSLRGTSGSTQYF
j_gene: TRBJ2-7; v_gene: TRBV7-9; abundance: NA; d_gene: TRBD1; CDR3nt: TGTGCCAGCAGCTTCGATACTGCCGGGACAGGGGGCTCCTACGAGCAGTACTTC; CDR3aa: CASSFDTAGTGGSYEQYF
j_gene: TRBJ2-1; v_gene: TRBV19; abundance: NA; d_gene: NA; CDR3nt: TGTGCCAGTAGTATAGATACCGGGATCGCCTACAATGAGCAGTTCTTC; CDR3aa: CASSIDTGIAYNEQFF
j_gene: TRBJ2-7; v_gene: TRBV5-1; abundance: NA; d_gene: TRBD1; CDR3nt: TGCGCCAGCAGCTTGGTGGGACAGGCCCCCTACGAGCAGTACTTC; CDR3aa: CASSLVGQAPYEQYF
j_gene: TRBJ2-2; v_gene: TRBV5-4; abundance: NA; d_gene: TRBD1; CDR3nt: TGTGCCAGCAGCAGTAACAGGGGTAGGACCGGGGAGCTGTTTTTT; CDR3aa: CASSSNRGRTGELFF
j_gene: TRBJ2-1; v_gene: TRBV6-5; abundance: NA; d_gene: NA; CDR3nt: TGTGCCAGCAGACGACATCTTGAGCAGTTCTTC; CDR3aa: CASRRHLEQFF
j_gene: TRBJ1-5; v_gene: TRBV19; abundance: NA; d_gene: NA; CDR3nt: TGTGCCAGTAGTCAGCAGCTCAATCAGCCCCAGCATTTT; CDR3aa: CASSQQLNQPQHF
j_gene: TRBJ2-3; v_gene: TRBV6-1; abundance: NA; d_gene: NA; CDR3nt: TGTGCCAGCAGTGAAAGGAGGGATTCCTTTACAGATACGCAGTATTTT; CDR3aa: CASSERRDSFTDTQYF
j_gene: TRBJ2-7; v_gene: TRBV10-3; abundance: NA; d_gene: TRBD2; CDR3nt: TGTGCCATCTCGGGAGGTTACTCCTACGAGCAGTACTTC; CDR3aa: CAISGGYSYEQYF
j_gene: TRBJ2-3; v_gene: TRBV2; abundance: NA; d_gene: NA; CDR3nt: TGTGCCAGCAGTGAACGGCGGGAATCAGATACGCAGTATTTT; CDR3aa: CASSERRESDTQYF
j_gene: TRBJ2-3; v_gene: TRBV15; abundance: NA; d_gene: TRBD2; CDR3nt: TGTGCCACCAGCAGGGAGACTAGCGGGCTGACAGATACGCAGTATTTT; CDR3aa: CATSRETSGLTDTQYF
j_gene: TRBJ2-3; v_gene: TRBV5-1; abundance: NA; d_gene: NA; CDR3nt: TGCGCCAGCAGCTACGGGACCTTGGGCACAGATACGCAGTATTTT; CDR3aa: CASSYGTLGTDTQYF
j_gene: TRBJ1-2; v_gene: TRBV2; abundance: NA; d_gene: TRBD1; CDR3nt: TGTGCCAGCAGGAGACCTGGGGGGACAGGGAGGGGAGGCTACACCTTC; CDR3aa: CASRRPGGTGRGGYTF
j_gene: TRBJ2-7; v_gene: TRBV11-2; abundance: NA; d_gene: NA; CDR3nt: TGTGCCAGCAGCTCGTGGGGGGGCAATCCTTTCGAGCAGTACTTC; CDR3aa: CASSSWGGNPFEQYF
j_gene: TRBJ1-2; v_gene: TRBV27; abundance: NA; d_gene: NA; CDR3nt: TGTGCCAGCAAAAAAAGCCCCAGAGGGAATAACTATGGCTACACCTTC; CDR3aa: CASKKSPRGNNYGYTF
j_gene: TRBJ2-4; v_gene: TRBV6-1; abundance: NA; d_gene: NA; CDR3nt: TGTGCCAGCAGTGAAGGGGACTGGGCACTAGCCAAAAACATTCAGTACTTC; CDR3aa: CASSEGDWALAKNIQYF
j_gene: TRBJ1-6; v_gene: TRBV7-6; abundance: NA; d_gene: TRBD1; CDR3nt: TGTGCCAGCAGCCGGGACAGAGACTATAATTCACCCCTCCACTTT; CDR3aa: CASSRDRDYNSPLHF
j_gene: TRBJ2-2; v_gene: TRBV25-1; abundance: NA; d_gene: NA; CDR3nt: TGTGCCAGCAGTCTCTTGGCAGGGTCGAACACCGGGGAGCTGTTTTTT; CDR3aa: CASSLLAGSNTGELFF
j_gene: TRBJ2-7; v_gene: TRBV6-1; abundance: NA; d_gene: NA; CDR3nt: TGTGCCAGCAGTGAAGCCGGGGGTGCTAGCGTCTACTTC; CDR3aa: CASSEAGGASVYF
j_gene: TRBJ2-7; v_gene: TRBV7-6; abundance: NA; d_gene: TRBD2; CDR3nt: TGTGCCAGCAGCCTAATAGCTGCGGGAGAGGGTCCCGAGCAGTACTTC; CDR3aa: CASSLIAAGEGPEQYF
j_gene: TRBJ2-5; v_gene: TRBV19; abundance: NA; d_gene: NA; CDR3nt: TGTGCCAGCCGGTCTGGCGGCCAAGAGACCCAGTACTTC; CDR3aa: CASRSGGQETQYF
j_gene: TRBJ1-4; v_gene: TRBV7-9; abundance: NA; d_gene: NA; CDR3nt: TGTGCCAGCAGCCCCCGGGCCGCTACTAATGAAAAACTGTTTTTT; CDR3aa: CASSPRAATNEKLFF
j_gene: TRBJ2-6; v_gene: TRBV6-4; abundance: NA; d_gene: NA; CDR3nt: TGTGCCAGCAGTGACGGCGGTGGCTCTGGGGCCAACGTCCTGACTTTC; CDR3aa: CASSDGGGSGANVLTF
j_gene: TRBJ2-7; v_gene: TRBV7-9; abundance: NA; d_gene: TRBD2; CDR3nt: TGTGCCAGCAGCTCCGGGACTACTAACATCTACGAGCAGTACTTC; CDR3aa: CASSSGTTNIYEQYF
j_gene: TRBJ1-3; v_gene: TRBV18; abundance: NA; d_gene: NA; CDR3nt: TGTGCCAGCTCATCCCAGCAGGGCTCTGGAAACACCATATATTTT; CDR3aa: CASSSQQGSGNTIYF
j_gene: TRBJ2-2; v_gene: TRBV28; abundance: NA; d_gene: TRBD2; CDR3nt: TGTGCCAGCAGAGAGACTAGCGGGAGCATCGGGGAGCTGTTTTTT; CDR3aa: CASRETSGSIGELFF
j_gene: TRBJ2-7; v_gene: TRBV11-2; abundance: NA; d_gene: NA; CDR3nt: TGTGCCAGCAGCTTTACACCCAGCGAGCAGTACTTC; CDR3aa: CASSFTPSEQYF
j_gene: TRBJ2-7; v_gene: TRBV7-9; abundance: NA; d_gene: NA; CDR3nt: TGTGCCAGCAGCCCGCGGGCCGGGGCCTCCTACGAGCAGTACTTC; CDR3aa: CASSPRAGASYEQYF
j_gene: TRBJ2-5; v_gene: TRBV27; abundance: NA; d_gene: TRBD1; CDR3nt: TGTGCCAGCAGTTTAAGGGACAGGGGGCAAGAGACCCAGTACTTC; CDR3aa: CASSLRDRGQETQYF